A single sample is the source of the 4 T cell receptor beta chains below, sequenced in a study of blood T cells in healthy people across ages. A J-beta primer mix and a sample-barcoded 5' primer were used in a second PCR of roughly 7 to 12 cycles. MiXCR was run by TCRdb on the 5' RACE reads, yielding one entry per CDR3 protein. This sample has approximately 600,000 distinct CDR3 sequences, with roughly 50% found just once. The sequenced material came from blood. Receptors were obtained from a man in his 60s in good health.

The chain uses TRBV14 and TRBJ1-2; D is possibly TRBD1 (5 bases). The CDR3 contains 16 residues. With 1 base removed from V and 5 bases from J, the gap between germline ends came to 17 bases. Germline lookup yields CDR1 SGHDN and CDR2 FVKESK. The CDR3 DNA reads TGTGCCAGCAGCCAAGCCCGCGGGGGGGAGTCGTATGGCTACACCTTC. It specifies CASSQARGGESYGYTF.

The chain carries TRBV12-3 or TRBV12-4 and TRBJ2-5; D possibly matches TRBD1 or TRBD2 (5 bases each). This CDR3 has 15 residues. V was trimmed by 6 bases and J by 4 bases, leaving 18 bases between them. CDR3 nucleotides: TGTGCCAGCAGCTCAAGGTACGGGGCGCGAGAGACCCAGTACTTC. This codes for CASSSRYGARETQYF.

The genes are TRBV21-1 and TRBJ2-1. TRBV21-1 is a pseudogene locus. This CDR3 comprises 18 residues. The DNA of the CDR3 is TGTGCCAGCAGCACAAGCGGAGCCGTGAGGTTCCCCTACAATGAGCAGTTCTTC. It is translated as CASSTSGAVRFPYNEQFF.

This chain connects TRBV5-6 to TRBJ1-5, with 7 bases that match TRBD1. CDR1 and CDR2 from the germline V gene are SGHDT and YYEEEE. After removal of 4 bases from V and 5 bases from J, the junction contained 12 bases not matched to a gene. This CDR3 comprises 16 residues. The CDR3 here is CASSQGGQRVYQPQHF. CDR3 sequence (DNA): TGTGCCAGCAGCCAGGGGGGACAGAGGGTTTATCAGCCCCAGCATTTT.